In this sample, the clone carrying this T cell receptor beta chain turned up a few times. Its antigen is not identified. This table comes from immunoSEQ multiplex PCR, and its TCRdb copy is limited to in-frame clones, with some not included. Here the sample spans roughly 45,000 clones, approximately 80% being singletons. Pooling of second doses given at about 4 or about 12 weeks was done. This entry belongs to a study of T cell responses to AZD1222 COVID-19 vaccine. The germline V gene encodes CDR1 SEHNR and CDR2 FQNEAQ (reference sequence). The length of the CDR3 is 14 residues. Losses at the gene ends were 5 bases for V and 5 bases for J; bases not matched to a gene: 7. Study results and limitations: At study baseline, merely about 6 AZD1222 recipients were seropositive. CD4 TCRs associated with vaccination spanned spike, dominating at 160-218 and 743-854. Donors were mostly white British, more females; clonal diversity possibly underestimated.

This sample comprised peripheral blood, obtained 28 days after the second AZD1222 dose. This clonotype was sampled from an adult who received the AZD1222 COVID-19 vaccine. The chain employs TRBV7-9 and TRBJ1-1; 8 nucleotides line up with TRBD1. CDR3 sequence reads: CASSPRTGRTEAFF. The CDR3 bases are TGTGCCAGCAGCCCACGGACAGGGAGGACTGAAGCTTTCTTT.